The rows below give T cell receptor beta chains drawn from one sample of a study of shared clonotypes between healthy human individuals. Method: immunoSEQ multiplex PCR; TCRdb's copy keeps in-frame clones and lacks some. The sample carries 550,000 to 700,000 clones, around four fifths recorded once. The sequenced sample consisted of memory CD4+ T cells sorted from blood. These receptor sequences come from a woman between 25 and 40 years old in good health. The CDR3 runs from the conserved cysteine through the conserved F or W. The D gene is left open where the match is weak. Size values are once, few and many counts, or a class for expanded clones, and some rows have none.

V gene,CDR3 length,clone size,D gene,J gene,CDR3 DNA,CDR3 protein
TRBV15,15,once,.,TRBJ2-1,TGTGCCACCAGCAGAGTGGGCAGGGAGAGTGATGAGCAGTTCTTC,CATSRVGRESDEQFF
TRBV28,16,.,.,TRBJ1-3,TGTGCCAGCAGTTCCGACGGACCAACCTCTGGAAACACCATATATTTT,CASSSDGPTSGNTIYF
TRBV5-1,15,many,.,TRBJ2-1,TGCGCCAGCAGCCCATCCTCTTATTCCTACAATGAGCAGTTCTTC,CASSPSSYSYNEQFF
TRBV28,15,.,TRBD2,TRBJ2-7,TGTGCCAGCAGTAATCCGGGACTAGAGGCCTACGAGCAGTACTTC,CASSNPGLEAYEQYF
TRBV27,12,.,.,TRBJ2-2,TGTGCCAGCAGTCAGGATGCCGGGGAGCTGTTTTTT,CASSQDAGELFF
TRBV30,11,.,.,TRBJ2-6,TGTGCCTGTACCGGGGCCAACGTCCTGACTTTC,CACTGANVLTF
TRBV29-1,15,.,TRBD1,TRBJ2-6,TGCAGCGTTAACACAGGGGCTACTGGGGCCAACGTCCTGACTTTC,CSVNTGATGANVLTF
TRBV7-2,14,.,TRBD1,TRBJ2-7,TGTGCCAGCAGCTCTACAGGGGGCGGGTACGAGCAGTACTTC,CASSSTGGGYEQYF
TRBV28,14,.,.,TRBJ1-1,TGTGCCAGCAGTCCCCACTCAGGGACCGCTGAAGCTTTCTTT,CASSPHSGTAEAFF
TRBV18,17,.,.,TRBJ1-3,TGTGCCAGCTCACCACTAGCCCCGGGCAGCTCTGGAAACACCATATATTTT,CASSPLAPGSSGNTIYF
TRBV29-1,16,once,TRBD2,TRBJ2-3,TGCAGCGCCGAAGGGGAGGGACTAGCGAACACAGATACGCAGTATTTT,CSAEGEGLANTDTQYF